A single sample gave rise to the 17 T cell receptor beta chains below, sequenced in a study of shared clonotypes between healthy human individuals. Sequencing was performed with immunoSEQ multiplex PCR; in TCRdb, only in-frame clones are kept and a portion is missing. The sample contains around 1,000,000 clones, about 80% of which appear only once. Source material: memory CD4+ T cells from PBMCs. Sample subset: CD45RA-negative fraction. These receptors originate from a man aged 18 to 35 in good health. Some clones in this sample may be carry-over from other donors' samples.

This sequence joins TRBV7-8 and TRBJ2-7; no clear D. In germline, CDR1 is SGHVS, CDR2 FQNEAQ. Trimming removed 1 base at V and 2 bases at J, with 12 bases between. This CDR3 has 15 residues. CDR3 nucleotide sequence: TGTGCCAGCAGCTTAGACCTCTGGGAAGCCTACGAGCAGTACTTC. Amino acids: CASSLDLWEAYEQYF.

The J gene is TRBJ1-3, the V gene TRBV7-2; no definite D call. This CDR3 has 16 amino acids. CDR1 SGHTA and CDR2 FQGNSA come from the germline V gene. V was clipped by 1 base and J by 2 bases, with 12 bases between them. The CDR3 spells CASSLGGGFAGNTIYF. As DNA, the CDR3 is TGTGCCAGCAGCTTAGGTGGTGGATTTGCTGGAAACACCATATATTTT. Looking up the rest from reference TRBV7-2 and TRBJ1-3 gives the full variable domain: GAGVSQSPSNKVTEKGKDVELRCDPISGHTALYWYRQSLGQGLEFLIYFQGNSAPDKSGLPSDRFSAERTGGSVSTLTIQRTQQEDSAVYLCASSLGGGFAGNTIYFGEGSWLTVV.

The rearrangement uses TRBV29-1 and TRBJ2-1; 7 bases are a match to TRBD1. Germline lookup yields CDR1 SQVTM and CDR2 ANQGSEA. Germline trimming cut 1 base from V and 6 bases from J; bases unmatched to any gene: 12. The CDR3 runs to 16 residues. Here the CDR3 reads CSVEAQGPSPVNEQFF. CDR3 in DNA: TGCAGCGTTGAAGCACAGGGGCCTTCCCCCGTCAATGAGCAGTTCTTC.

This chain joins TRBV5-1 and TRBJ1-1, with unresolved D. Deletions cut 4 bases from V and 0 bases from J, with 10 bases between. This CDR3 is 14 amino acids long. Germline V lookup: CDR1 SGHRS, CDR2 YFSETQ. Here the CDR3 reads CASSRSGMNTEAFF. In nucleotides, the CDR3 is TGCGCCAGCAGCCGTTCGGGGATGAACACTGAAGCTTTCTTT.

This clone was observed many times. Other DNA sequences in the same sample also yield this CDR3. The chain is built from TRBV18 and TRBJ2-3; D not certain. Per germline, CDR1 KGHSH and CDR2 LQKENI. The CDR3 runs 13 residues. V lost 2 bases and J lost 2, with 5 bases in between. Here the CDR3 DNA reads TGTGCCAGCTCACCAAGCCTCACAGATACGCAGTATTTT. Translation gives CASSPSLTDTQYF.

As to this clone: The same CDR3 is also encoded by other DNA sequences in this sample. The rearrangement uses TRBV10-3 and TRBJ1-1, with D unclear. The CDR3 spans 13 residues. V lost 6 bases and J lost 2, with 10 bases in between. Germline CDR1 is ENHRY and CDR2 is SYGVKD. Written as DNA, the CDR3 is TGTGCCATCAGCGGACCGCAAAACACTGAAGCTTTCTTT. This sequence encodes CAISGPQNTEAFF.

The rearrangement links TRBV6-1 to TRBJ1-1; 7 bases align to TRBD1. Germline CDR1 is MNHNS and CDR2 is SASEGT. The junction had 4 bases not matched to a gene; V was cut back by 5 bases and J by 1 base. This CDR3 spans 14 amino acids. CDR3 in DNA: TGTGCCAGCAGTTCACAGGGGACGAACACTGAAGCTTTCTTT. It specifies CASSSQGTNTEAFF.

This chain connects TRBV9 to TRBJ2-7; D is perhaps TRBD1 (6 bases). V lost 0 bases and J lost 2, with 9 bases in between. CDR1 and CDR2 (germline): SGDLS, YYNGEE. This CDR3 is 14 amino acids long. In nucleotides, the CDR3 is TGTGCCAGCAGCGTAGAACAGGGACCCTACGAGCAGTACTTC. Protein: CASSVEQGPYEQYF.

Written as DNA, the CDR3 is TGTGCCAGCAGTTTTGGTCGGATCGGAAAACTGTTTTTT. Protein product: CASSFGRIGKLFF. The chain joins TRBV28 to TRBJ1-4; D gene ambiguous. Deletions cut 3 bases from V and 10 bases from J, with 12 bases between. Germline CDR1 MDHEN, CDR2 SYDVKM. CDR3 length: 13 amino acids. Filled out from reference TRBV28 and TRBJ1-4, the complete variable domain reads DVKVTQSSRYLVKRTGEKVFLECVQDMDHENMFWYRQDPGLGLRLIYFSYDVKMKEKGDIPEGYSVSREKKERFSLILESASTNQTSMYLCASSFGRIGKLFFGSGTQLSVL.

The chain has TRBV6-6 and TRBJ2-5; perhaps TRBD1 as D (5 bases). CDR3 size: 13 residues. Germline V gene data show CDR1 as MNHNY and CDR2 as SVGAGI (reference sequence). Trimming cost V 6 bases and J 4 bases, with 12 bases left between them. CDR3 coding DNA: TGTGCCAGCAGCCTCCGAAGGGGAGAGACCCAGTACTTC. As protein: CASSLRRGETQYF.

This clone is a singleton in its sample. Other DNA sequences in the same sample also yield this CDR3. The chain couples TRBV20-1 to TRBJ2-7; D is unresolved. The CDR3 runs 11 residues. V was shortened by 6 bases and J by 2 bases, with 8 bases between the two germline ends. Per germline, CDR1 DFQATT and CDR2 SNEGSKA (reference sequence). The CDR3 nucleotides are TGCAGTGCCAGACAAACCTACGAGCAGTACTTC. Its protein product is CSARQTYEQYF.

A note on this clone: The same CDR3 can be traced to other DNA sequences in this sample. The V call is TRBV27, the J call TRBJ1-2, with D unresolved. V shed 2 bases and J shed 4 bases, with 11 bases lying between them. Germline V gives CDR1 MNHEY, CDR2 SMNVEV (reference sequence). The length of the CDR3 is 14 residues. This CDR3 reads CASSLKGGGYGYTF. The CDR3 DNA sequence: TGTGCCAGCAGTTTAAAGGGAGGAGGCTATGGCTACACCTTC.

This rearrangement joins TRBV29-1 to TRBJ1-2; 10 bases are a match to TRBD1. The CDR3 has 14 residues. From germline, CDR1 is SQVTM and CDR2 ANQGSEA. J was trimmed by 6 bases and V by 1 base; bases with no gene match: 5. CDR3 coding DNA: TGCAGCGTTGAAGGTGGACAGGGGGGGGATGGCTACACCTTC. Its translation is CSVEGGQGGDGYTF.

The table lists this clone with many counts. This same CDR3 is encoded by further DNA sequences in the sample. The chain employs TRBV29-1 and TRBJ1-1; 8 nucleotides agree with TRBD1. The J segment lost 3 bases and the V segment lost 6 bases, leaving 12 bases of the junction unmatched. The CDR3 has 15 residues. The germline V gene encodes CDR1 SQVTM and CDR2 ANQGSEA. In DNA form, the CDR3 reads TGCAGCGTAGACAGGGGCTGGGGGATGGACACTGAAGCTTTCTTT. Encoded protein: CSVDRGWGMDTEAFF.

Notes on this clone: This same CDR3 is encoded by further DNA sequences in the sample. V gene TRBV6-1 combines with J gene TRBJ1-4, with D perhaps TRBD1 (5 bases). V was clipped by 3 bases and J by 2 bases, with 10 bases between them. Germline V gene lookup returns CDR1 MNHNS and CDR2 SASEGT. The CDR3 extends over 15 amino acids. CDR3 coding DNA: TGTGCCAGCAGTGAGAGGGGAGTGACTAATGAAAAACTGTTTTTT. Protein sequence: CASSERGVTNEKLFF.

The gene calls are TRBV7-3 and TRBJ2-2; no definite D call. The CDR3 contains 17 residues. Germline CDR1 and CDR2: SGHTA and FQGTGA. V lost 5 bases and J 1 base, leaving 17 bases between the germline ends. CDR3 DNA sequence: TGTGCCAGCAGCCCCCCTGGTCTGGGTTTGAACACCGGGGAGCTGTTTTTT. As protein: CASSPPGLGLNTGELFF.

The chain has TRBV30 and TRBJ1-2, with D perhaps matching TRBD1 (6 bases). This CDR3 is 13 amino acids long. Germline V gene sequence: CDR1 GTSNPN, CDR2 SVGIG (reference sequence). The V and J ends lost 3 bases and 4 bases respectively, with 12 bases between them. CDR3 coding DNA: TGTGCCTGGAGCCGCAGGGGCGGCTATGGCTACACCTTC. Translating it yields CAWSRRGGYGYTF.